This T cell receptor beta chain was observed in a study of shared clonotypes between healthy human individuals. Under the authors' procedure: For the immunoSEQ data, sequences were junction-only without quality scores, so filtering differed. Data came from immunoSEQ multiplex PCR; TCRdb stores just in-frame clones and leaves some out. The V and J calls and clone size are taken from that table; D and trimming were inferred from the DNA. The sample holds 2 million to 3 million clones, approximately 93% seen once. General study results and limits: On the whole, naive subsets had larger estimated richness than memory subsets had.

Comments on this clone: Its specificity is not known.

Material for sequencing was naive CD4+ T cells from PBMCs. Noted subset: CD45RA+ positively selected. The clonotype was recovered from a man younger than 35 in good health. Some clones in this sample may be carry-over from other donors' samples.

In DNA, the CDR3 is TGTGCCACCCGGGGGCGACTAGCGGGAAACTCCTTTACTAGCACAGATACGCAGTATTTT. It codes for CATRGRLAGNSFTSTDTQYF. This chain uses TRBV19 with TRBJ2-3; TRBD2 agrees at 11 bases. Losses at the gene ends were 10 bases for V and 0 bases for J; bases not matched to a gene: 21. Germline V gene sequence: CDR1 LNHDA, CDR2 SQIVND (reference sequence). The CDR3 contains 20 residues.